This T cell receptor (beta chain) stems from a study of T cell responses to AZD1222 COVID-19 vaccine. General study points: The sample set comprised mostly white British donors with more females, and clonal diversity was possibly underestimated. Only a handful of AZD1222 recipients tested seropositive at baseline. Among vaccine-associated CD4 TCRs, coverage spanned spike, with dominance at 160-218 and 743-854.

Libraries were prepared by immunoSEQ multiplex PCR; TCRdb keeps only in-frame clonotypes and omits some of them. The table lists 63,000 or so clones, less than 90% of them singletons. On this clone: The antigen remains unidentified.

Germline V gene lookup returns CDR1 SGHTA and CDR2 FQGTGA. The V end was cut by 5 bases, the J end by 1 base, with 14 bases between. The CDR3 runs to 15 residues. The source is an adult in good health. The input for sequencing was peripheral blood, taken on day 0 of AZD1222 vaccination. This rearrangement joins TRBV7-3 to TRBJ1-1; D might be TRBD1 (5 bases). The CDR3 protein is CASSVSGGPNTEAFF. Here the CDR3 DNA reads TGTGCCAGCAGCGTAAGTGGGGGTCCGAACACTGAAGCTTTCTTT. The whole variable domain, filled in from reference TRBV7-3 and TRBJ1-1, reads GAGVSQTPSNKVTEKGKYVELRCDPISGHTALYWYRQSLGQGPEFLIYFQGTGAADDSGLPNDRFFAVRPEGSVSTLKIQRTERGDSAVYLCASSVSGGPNTEAFFGQGTRLTVV.